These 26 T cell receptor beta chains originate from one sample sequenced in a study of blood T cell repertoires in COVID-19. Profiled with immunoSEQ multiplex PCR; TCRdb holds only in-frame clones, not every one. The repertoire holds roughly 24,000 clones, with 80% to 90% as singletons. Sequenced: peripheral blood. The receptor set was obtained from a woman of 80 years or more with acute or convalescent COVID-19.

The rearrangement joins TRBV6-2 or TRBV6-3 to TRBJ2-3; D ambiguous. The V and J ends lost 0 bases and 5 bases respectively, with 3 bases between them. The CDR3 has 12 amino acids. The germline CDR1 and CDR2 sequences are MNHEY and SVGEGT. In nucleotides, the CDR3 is TGTGCCAGCAGTTACTCGAGAGATACGCAGTATTTT. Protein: CASSYSRDTQYF.

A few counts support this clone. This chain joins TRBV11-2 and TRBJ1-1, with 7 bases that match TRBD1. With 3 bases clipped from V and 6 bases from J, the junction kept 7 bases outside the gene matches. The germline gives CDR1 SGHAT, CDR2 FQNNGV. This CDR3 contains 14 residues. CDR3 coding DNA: TGTGCCAGCAGCTTCAGACAGGGTTCAGCTGAAGCTTTCTTT. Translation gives CASSFRQGSAEAFF.

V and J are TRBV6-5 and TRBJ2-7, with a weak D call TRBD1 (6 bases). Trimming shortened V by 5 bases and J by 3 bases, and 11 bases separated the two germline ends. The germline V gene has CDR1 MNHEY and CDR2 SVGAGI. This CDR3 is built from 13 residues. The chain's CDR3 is CASSTQDSYEQYF. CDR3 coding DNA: TGTGCCAGCAGTACCCAGGACAGCTACGAGCAGTACTTC.

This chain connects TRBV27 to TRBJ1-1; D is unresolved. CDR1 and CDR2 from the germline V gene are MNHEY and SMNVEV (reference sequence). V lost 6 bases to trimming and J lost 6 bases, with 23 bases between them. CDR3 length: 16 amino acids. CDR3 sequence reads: CASRSTINRGSAEAFF. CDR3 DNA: TGTGCCAGCAGGTCAACCATTAACCGGGGTTCCGCTGAAGCTTTCTTT.

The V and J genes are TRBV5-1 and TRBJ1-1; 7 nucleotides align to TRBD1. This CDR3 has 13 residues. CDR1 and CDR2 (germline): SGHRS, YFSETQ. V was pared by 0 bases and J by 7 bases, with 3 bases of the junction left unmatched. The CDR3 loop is CASSLDRGYEAFF. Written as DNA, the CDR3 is TGCGCCAGCAGCTTGGACAGGGGCTATGAAGCTTTCTTT.

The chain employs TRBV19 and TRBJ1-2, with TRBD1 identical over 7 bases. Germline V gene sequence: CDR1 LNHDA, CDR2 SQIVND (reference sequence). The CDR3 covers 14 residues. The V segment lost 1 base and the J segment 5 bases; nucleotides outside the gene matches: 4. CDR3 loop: CASSIVTGKYGYTF. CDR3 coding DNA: TGTGCCAGTAGTATAGTGACAGGGAAGTATGGCTACACCTTC.

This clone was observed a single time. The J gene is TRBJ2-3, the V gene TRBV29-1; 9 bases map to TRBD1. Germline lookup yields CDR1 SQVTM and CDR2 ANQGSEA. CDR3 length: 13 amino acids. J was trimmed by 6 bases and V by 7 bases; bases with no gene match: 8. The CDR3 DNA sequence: TGCAGCGGGACACAGGGGGCAGGGGATACGCAGTATTTT. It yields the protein CSGTQGAGDTQYF.

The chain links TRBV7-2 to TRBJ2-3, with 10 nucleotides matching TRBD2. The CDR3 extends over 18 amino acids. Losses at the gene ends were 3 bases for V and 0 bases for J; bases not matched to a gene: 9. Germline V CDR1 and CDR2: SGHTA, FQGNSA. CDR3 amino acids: CASSFSLGLAASTDTQYF. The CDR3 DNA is TGTGCCAGCAGCTTCTCTTTAGGACTAGCGGCTAGCACAGATACGCAGTATTTT.

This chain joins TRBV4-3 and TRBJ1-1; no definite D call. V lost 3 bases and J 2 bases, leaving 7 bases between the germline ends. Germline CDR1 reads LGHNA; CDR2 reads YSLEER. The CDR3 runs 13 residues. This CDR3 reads CASSHGDNTEAFF. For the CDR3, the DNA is TGCGCCAGCAGCCACGGGGATAACACTGAAGCTTTCTTT.

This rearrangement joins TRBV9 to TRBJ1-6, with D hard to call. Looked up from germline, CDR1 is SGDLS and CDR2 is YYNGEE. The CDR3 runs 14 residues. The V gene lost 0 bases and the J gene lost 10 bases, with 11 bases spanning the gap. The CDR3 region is CASSVGAQASPLHF. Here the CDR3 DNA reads TGTGCCAGCAGCGTAGGAGCTCAAGCATCACCCCTCCACTTT.

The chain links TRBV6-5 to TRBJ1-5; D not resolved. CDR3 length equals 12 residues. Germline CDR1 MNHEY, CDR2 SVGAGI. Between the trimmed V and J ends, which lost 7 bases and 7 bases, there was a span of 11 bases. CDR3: CASKSDGQPQHF. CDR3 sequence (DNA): TGTGCCAGCAAGAGCGACGGACAGCCCCAGCATTTT.

The CDR3 nucleotides are TGTGCCAGCAGCGCCAGTTCCGGGATGCGAGGCTACACCTTC. This encodes CASSASSGMRGYTF. The rearrangement uses TRBV9 and TRBJ1-2; D uncertain. The CDR3 has 14 residues. Germline values: CDR1 SGDLS, CDR2 YYNGEE. The ends were cut back, 3 bases at V and 8 bases at J, with 17 bases in the middle. Together with reference TRBV9 and TRBJ1-2, the CDR3 gives the full variable domain: DSGVTQTPKHLITATGQRVTLRCSPRSGDLSVYWYQQSLDQGLQFLIQYYNGEERAKGNILERFSAQQFPDLHSELNLSSLELGDSALYFCASSASSGMRGYTFGSGTRLTVV.

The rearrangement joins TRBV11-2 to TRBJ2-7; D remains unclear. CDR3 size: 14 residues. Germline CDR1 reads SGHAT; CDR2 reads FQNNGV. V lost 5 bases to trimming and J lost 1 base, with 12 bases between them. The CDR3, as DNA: TGTGCCAGCAGCCCACAGTCAAGATCCTACGAGCAGTACTTC. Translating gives CASSPQSRSYEQYF.

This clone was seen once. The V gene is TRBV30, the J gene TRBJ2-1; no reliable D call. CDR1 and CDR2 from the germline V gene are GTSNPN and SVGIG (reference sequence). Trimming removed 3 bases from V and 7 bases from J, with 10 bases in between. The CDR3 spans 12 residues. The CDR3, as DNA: TGTGCCTGGAGCTACCTGGTAAATGAGCAGTTCTTC. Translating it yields CAWSYLVNEQFF.

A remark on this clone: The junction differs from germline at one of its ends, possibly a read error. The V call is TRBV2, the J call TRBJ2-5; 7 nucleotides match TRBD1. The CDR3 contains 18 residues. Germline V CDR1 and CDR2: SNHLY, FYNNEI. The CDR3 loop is CASREDQRKTGPGETQYF. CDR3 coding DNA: TGTGCCAGCAGGGAAGACCAACGTAAGACAGGGCCCGGGGAGACCCAGTACTTC.

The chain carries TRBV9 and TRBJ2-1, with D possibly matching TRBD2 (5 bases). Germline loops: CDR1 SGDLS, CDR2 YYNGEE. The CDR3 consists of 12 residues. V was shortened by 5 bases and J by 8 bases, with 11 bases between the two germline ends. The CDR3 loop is CASRRETDEQFF. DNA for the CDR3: TGTGCCAGCAGGAGGGAGACCGATGAGCAGTTCTTC.

CDR3 sequence: CASSTPIRGNEQFF. CDR3 bases: TGTGCCAGCAGTACCCCCATCAGGGGGAATGAGCAGTTCTTC. The gene calls are TRBV6-2 or TRBV6-3 and TRBJ2-1; 7 bases align to TRBD1. Germline lookup yields CDR1 MNHEY and CDR2 SVGEGT. This CDR3 comprises 14 residues. The V segment lost 5 bases and the J segment 7 bases; nucleotides outside the gene matches: 8.

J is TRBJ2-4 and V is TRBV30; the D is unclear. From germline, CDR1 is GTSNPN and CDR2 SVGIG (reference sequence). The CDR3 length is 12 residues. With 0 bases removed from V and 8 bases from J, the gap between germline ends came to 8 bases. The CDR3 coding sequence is TGTGCCTGGAGTGTGACTCTAGACATTCAGTACTTC. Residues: CAWSVTLDIQYF.

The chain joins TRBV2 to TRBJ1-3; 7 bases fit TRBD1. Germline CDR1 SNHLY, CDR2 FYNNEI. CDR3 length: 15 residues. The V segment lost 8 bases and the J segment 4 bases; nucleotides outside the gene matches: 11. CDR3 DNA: TGTGCCAGCCAACCGGGACAGCTATCGGGAAACACCATATATTTT. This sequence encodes CASQPGQLSGNTIYF.

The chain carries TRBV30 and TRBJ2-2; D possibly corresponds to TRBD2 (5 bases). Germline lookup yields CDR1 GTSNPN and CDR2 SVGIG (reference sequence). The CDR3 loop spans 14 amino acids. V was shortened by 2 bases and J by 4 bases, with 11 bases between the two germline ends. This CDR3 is CAWSNAGGTGELFF. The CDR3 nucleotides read TGTGCCTGGAGTAATGCGGGCGGCACCGGGGAGCTGTTTTTT.

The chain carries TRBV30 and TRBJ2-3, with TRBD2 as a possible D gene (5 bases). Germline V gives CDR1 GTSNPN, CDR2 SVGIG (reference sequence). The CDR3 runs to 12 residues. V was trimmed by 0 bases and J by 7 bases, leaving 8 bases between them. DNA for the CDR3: TGTGCCTGGAGTGTACGGGAAAATACGCAGTATTTT. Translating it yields CAWSVRENTQYF.

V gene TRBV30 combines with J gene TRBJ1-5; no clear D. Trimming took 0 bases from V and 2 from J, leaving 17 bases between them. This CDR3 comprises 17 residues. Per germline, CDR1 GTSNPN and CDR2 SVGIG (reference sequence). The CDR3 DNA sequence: TGTGCCTGGAGTGTTGGAGTCGTCCCTTGGGGCAATCAGCCCCAGCATTTT. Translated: CAWSVGVVPWGNQPQHF.

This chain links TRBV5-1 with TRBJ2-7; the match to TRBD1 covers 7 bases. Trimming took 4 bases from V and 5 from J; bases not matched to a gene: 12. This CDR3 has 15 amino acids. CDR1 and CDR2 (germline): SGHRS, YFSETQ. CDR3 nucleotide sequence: TGCGCCAGCAGCGTCACCGGGACAGTTAACGACGAGCAGTACTTC. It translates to CASSVTGTVNDEQYF.

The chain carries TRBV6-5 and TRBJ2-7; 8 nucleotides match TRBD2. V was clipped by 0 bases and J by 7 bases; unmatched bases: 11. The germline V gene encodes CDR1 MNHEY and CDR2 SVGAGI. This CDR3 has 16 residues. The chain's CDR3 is CASSYSQRRGAYEQYF. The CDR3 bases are TGTGCCAGCAGTTACTCACAACGGCGGGGGGCGTATGAGCAGTACTTC.

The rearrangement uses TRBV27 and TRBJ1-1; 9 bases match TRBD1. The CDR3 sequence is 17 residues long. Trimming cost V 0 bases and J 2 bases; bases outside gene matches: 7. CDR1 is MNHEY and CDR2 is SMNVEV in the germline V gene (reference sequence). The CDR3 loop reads CASSLSRDRASNTEAFF. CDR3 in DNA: TGTGCCAGCAGTTTATCTCGGGACAGGGCTTCCAACACTGAAGCTTTCTTT.

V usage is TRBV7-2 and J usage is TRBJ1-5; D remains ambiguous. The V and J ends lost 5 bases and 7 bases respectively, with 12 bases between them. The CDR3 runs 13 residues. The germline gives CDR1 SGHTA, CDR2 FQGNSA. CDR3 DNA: TGTGCCAGCAGCCGGGCCGGGGAACAGCCCCAGCATTTT. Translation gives CASSRAGEQPQHF.